This T cell receptor beta chain was identified during a study of cytomegalovirus exposure and HLA in healthy donors. All donors participated as healthy donors of bone marrow. Study-level results: Clonal expansion was found to be greater in HLA-associated TCR beta chains than in equally common others in a later analysis. A later analysis linked a missense variant in DCLRE1C to the trimming of TCR beta V and J genes.

Germline lookup yields CDR1 MNHEY and CDR2 SVGAGI. V was clipped by 2 bases and J by 3 bases, with 13 bases between them. CDR3 length equals 15 residues. The PCR contained 60 Vbeta and 13 Jbeta primers. TCRdb's copy holds only in-frame clones and misses some; the assay was immunoSEQ multiplex PCR. The sample has 220,000 or so clones, and its top ten clones hold around 1.1%. Remarks on this clone: Its antigen is unknown.

This chain uses TRBV6-5 with TRBJ1-2; D unclear. Source material: PBMCs. This sequence originates from a girl aged 2 to 9 in good health and CMV-seropositive. CDR3 nucleotides: TGTGCCAGCAGTTACAGCACCCCCTTGGACTATGGCTACACCTTC. Protein sequence: CASSYSTPLDYGYTF.